The clone carrying this T cell receptor beta chain has a single count. The antigen is not known. Looked up from germline, CDR1 is MDHEN and CDR2 is SYDVKM. Trimming took off 3 bases at V and 4 bases at J, with 12 bases between the two ends. The CDR3 runs to 14 residues. Sequenced by immunoSEQ multiplex PCR; TCRdb stores in-frame clones only, minus some. The table lists 100,000 to 150,000 clones, 65% to 90% of them singletons. This sample was taken from a study of T cell responses to AZD1222 COVID-19 vaccine. Points from the study as a whole: Clonal diversity may have been underestimated in mostly white British donors. Just a handful of people given AZD1222 tested seropositive at baseline.

V and J are TRBV28 and TRBJ1-1, with D tentatively TRBD1 (5 bases). The sequences come from peripheral blood, collected 28 days after the second dose of the MenACWY control vaccine. The sequence was obtained from an adult who received the MenACWY meningococcal vaccine as a control. The CDR3 spells CASSLGGVGTEAFF. The CDR3 nucleotides are TGTGCCAGCAGTTTGGGAGGGGTGGGCACTGAAGCTTTCTTT.